The 6 T cell receptor beta chains given below trace back to one sample, sequenced in a study of blood T cell repertoires in COVID-19. Sequencing was performed with immunoSEQ multiplex PCR; in TCRdb, only in-frame clones are kept and a portion is missing. The sample contains about 110,000 clones, roughly 85% of which appear only once. Material for sequencing was peripheral blood. The receptors derive from a woman between 55 and 75 years old with acute or convalescent COVID-19.

This clone was observed a single time. The chain combines TRBV11-2 with TRBJ2-7, with 7 bases that match TRBD1. Germline trimming cut 0 bases from V and 0 bases from J; bases unmatched to any gene: 2. Germline-derived CDR1 and CDR2 are SGHAT and FQNNGV. The CDR3 contains 15 residues. CDR3 nucleotide sequence: TGTGCCAGCAGCTTAGAAGGGGGCAGCTCCTACGAGCAGTACTTC. Translating gives CASSLEGGSSYEQYF.

The genes are TRBV28 and TRBJ1-4; D uncertain. Deletions cut 2 bases from V and 6 bases from J, with 16 bases between. This CDR3 contains 16 residues. Germline CDR1 reads MDHEN; CDR2 reads SYDVKM. CDR3 nucleotide sequence: TGTGCCAGCAGTTTAGGGTTGAGGCAGAGAGATGAAAAACTGTTTTTT. Residues: CASSLGLRQRDEKLFF.

This chain joins TRBV7-2 and TRBJ1-6; 9 bases map to TRBD1. CDR1 is SGHTA, CDR2 FQGNSA, per germline. V gave up 5 bases and J gave up 9 bases; unmatched junction bases: 8. The length of the CDR3 is 15 residues. The CDR3 DNA follows: TGTGCCAGCAGCGATTCCCGGACAGGGGTTTCACCCCTCCACTTT. Encoded protein: CASSDSRTGVSPLHF.

The V gene is TRBV5-1, the J gene TRBJ2-2, with D unclear. The CDR3 has 12 amino acids. Germline CDR1 reads SGHRS; CDR2 reads YFSETQ. Trimming removed 4 bases at V and 3 bases at J, with 4 bases between. The CDR3 region has the DNA TGCGCCAGCAGCCGAGACACCGGGGAGCTGTTTTTT. It codes for CASSRDTGELFF.

The chain employs TRBV28 and TRBJ2-7; 10 nucleotides match TRBD2. This CDR3 has 15 residues. Losses at the gene ends were 7 bases for V and 6 bases for J; bases not matched to a gene: 12. CDR1 is MDHEN, CDR2 SYDVKM, per germline. The CDR3, as DNA: TGTGCCAGCACCCTCTCGGGAGCGGGAGGGTCCGAGCAGTACTTC. It specifies CASTLSGAGGSEQYF.

This chain's CDR3 is CASSLATGRFYGYTF. Here the CDR3 DNA reads TGTGCCAGCAGTTTGGCTACAGGGCGCTTTTATGGCTACACCTTC. The chain uses TRBV28 and TRBJ1-2, with D possibly TRBD1 on 6 matching bases. Germline lookup yields CDR1 MDHEN and CDR2 SYDVKM. V lost 3 bases, J lost 5 bases, and 16 bases lay in between. The CDR3 has 15 residues.